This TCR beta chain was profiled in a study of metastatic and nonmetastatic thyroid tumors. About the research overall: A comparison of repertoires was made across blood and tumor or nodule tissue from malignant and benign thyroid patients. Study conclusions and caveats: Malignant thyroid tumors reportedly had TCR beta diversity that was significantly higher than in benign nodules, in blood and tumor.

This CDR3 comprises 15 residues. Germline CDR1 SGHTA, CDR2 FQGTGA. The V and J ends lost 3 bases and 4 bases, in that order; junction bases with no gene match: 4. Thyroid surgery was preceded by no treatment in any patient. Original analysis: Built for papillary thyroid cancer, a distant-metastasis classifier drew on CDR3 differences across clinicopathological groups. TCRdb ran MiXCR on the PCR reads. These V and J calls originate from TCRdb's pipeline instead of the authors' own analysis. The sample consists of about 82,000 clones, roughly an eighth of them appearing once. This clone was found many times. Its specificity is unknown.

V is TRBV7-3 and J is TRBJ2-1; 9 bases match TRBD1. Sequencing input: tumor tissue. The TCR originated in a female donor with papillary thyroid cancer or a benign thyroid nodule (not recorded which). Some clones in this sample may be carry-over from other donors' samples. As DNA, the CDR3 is TGTGCCAGCAGCTTTGGACAGGGGAGTTACAATGAGCAGTTCTTC. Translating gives CASSFGQGSYNEQFF.